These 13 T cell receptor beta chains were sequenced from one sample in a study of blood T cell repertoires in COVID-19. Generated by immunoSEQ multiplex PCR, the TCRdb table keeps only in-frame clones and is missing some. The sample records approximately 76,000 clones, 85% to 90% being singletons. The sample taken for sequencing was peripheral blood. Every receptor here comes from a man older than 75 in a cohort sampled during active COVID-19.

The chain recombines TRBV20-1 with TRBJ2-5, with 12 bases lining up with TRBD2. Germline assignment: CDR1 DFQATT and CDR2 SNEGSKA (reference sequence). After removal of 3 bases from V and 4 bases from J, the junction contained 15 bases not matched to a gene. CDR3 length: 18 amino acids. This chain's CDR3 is CSASLPSGGEVSGETQYF. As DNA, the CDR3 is TGCAGTGCTAGTCTTCCTAGCGGGGGGGAGGTGTCAGGAGAGACCCAGTACTTC.

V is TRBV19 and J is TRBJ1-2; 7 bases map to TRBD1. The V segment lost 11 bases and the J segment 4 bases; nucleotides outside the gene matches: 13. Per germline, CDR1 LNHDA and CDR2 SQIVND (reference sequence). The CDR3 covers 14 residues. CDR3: CAASPGQAVYGYTF. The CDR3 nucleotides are TGTGCCGCGTCCCCCGGACAGGCCGTCTATGGCTACACCTTC.

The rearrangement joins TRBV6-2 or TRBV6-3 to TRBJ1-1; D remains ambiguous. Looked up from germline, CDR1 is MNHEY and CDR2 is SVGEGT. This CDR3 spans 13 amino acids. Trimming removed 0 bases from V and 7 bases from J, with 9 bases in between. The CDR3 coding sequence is TGTGCCAGCAGTTACTCTTGGAGTAATGAAGCTTTCTTT. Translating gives CASSYSWSNEAFF.

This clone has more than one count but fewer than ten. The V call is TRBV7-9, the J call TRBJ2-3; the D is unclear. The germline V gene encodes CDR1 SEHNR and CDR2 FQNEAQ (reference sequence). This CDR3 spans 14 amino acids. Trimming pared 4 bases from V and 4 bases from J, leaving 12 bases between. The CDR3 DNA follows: TGTGCCAGCAGCTCTGACTCGGGTTCAGATACGCAGTATTTT. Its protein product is CASSSDSGSDTQYF. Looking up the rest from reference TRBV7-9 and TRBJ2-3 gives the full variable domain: DTGVSQNPRHKITKRGQNVTFRCDPISEHNRLYWYRQTLGQGPEFLTYFQNEAQLEKSRLLSDRFSAERPKGSFSTLEIQRTEQGDSAMYLCASSSDSGSDTQYFGPGTRLTVL.

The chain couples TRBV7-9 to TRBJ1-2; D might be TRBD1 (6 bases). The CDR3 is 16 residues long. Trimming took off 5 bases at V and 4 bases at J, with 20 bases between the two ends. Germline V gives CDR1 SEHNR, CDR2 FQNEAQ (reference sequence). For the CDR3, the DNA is TGTGCCAGCAGCCTCCGGGACACCCTCCGTGGCTATGGCTACACCTTC. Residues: CASSLRDTLRGYGYTF.

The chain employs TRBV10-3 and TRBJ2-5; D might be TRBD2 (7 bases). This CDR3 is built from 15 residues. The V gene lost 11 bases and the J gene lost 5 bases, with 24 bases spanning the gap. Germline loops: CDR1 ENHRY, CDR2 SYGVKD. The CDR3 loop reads CAGQGGGLSAETQYF. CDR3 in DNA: TGTGCCGGCCAAGGGGGGGGGCTTTCTGCCGAGACCCAGTACTTC.

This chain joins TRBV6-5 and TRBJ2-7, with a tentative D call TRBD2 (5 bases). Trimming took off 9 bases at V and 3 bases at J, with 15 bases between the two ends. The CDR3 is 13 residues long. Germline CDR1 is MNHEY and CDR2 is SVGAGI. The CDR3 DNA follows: TGTGCCAGTGAAAGACTCCGGGGCTACGAGCAGTACTTC. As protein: CASERLRGYEQYF.

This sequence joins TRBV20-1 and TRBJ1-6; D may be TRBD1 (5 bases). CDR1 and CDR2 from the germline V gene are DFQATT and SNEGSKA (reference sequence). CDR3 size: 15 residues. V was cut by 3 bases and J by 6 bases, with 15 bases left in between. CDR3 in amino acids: CSASQGRGFNSPLHF. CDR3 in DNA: TGCAGTGCTAGTCAGGGAAGGGGTTTTAATTCACCCCTCCACTTT.

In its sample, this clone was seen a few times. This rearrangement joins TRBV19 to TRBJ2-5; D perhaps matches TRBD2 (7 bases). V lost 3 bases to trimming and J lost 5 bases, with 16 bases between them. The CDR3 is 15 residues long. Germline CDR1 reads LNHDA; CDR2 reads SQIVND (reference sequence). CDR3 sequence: CASSIGRGVRETQYF. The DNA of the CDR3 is TGTGCCAGTAGTATTGGGAGGGGGGTCAGGGAGACCCAGTACTTC.

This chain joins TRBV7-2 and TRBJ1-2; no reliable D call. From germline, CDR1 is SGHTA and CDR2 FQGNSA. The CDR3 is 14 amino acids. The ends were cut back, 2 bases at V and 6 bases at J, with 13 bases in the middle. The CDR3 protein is CASSLQAGLHGYTF. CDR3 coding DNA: TGTGCCAGCAGCTTACAGGCAGGACTCCATGGCTACACCTTC.

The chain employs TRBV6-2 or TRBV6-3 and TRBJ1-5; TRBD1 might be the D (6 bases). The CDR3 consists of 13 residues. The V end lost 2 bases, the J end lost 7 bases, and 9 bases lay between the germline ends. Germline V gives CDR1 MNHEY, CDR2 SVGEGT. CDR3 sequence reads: CASSYDRIQPQHF. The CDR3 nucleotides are TGTGCCAGCAGTTACGACAGGATCCAGCCCCAGCATTTT.

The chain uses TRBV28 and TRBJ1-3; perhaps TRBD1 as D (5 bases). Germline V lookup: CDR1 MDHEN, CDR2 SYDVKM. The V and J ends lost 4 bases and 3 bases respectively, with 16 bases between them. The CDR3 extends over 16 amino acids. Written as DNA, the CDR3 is TGTGCCAGCAGTTCCCCCGGAGGGGCAGATGGAAACACCATATATTTT. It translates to CASSSPGGADGNTIYF. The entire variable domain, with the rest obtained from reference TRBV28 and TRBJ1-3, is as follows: DVKVTQSSRYLVKRTGEKVFLECVQDMDHENMFWYRQDPGLGLRLIYFSYDVKMKEKGDIPEGYSVSREKKERFSLILESASTNQTSMYLCASSSPGGADGNTIYFGEGSWLTVV.

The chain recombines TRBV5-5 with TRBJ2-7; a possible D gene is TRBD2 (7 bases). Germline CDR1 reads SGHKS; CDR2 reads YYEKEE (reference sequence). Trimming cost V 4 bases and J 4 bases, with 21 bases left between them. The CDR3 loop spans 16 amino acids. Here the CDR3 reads CASSREGDGGPYEQYV. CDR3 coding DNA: TGTGCCAGCAGCCGTGAGGGGGACGGGGGGCCGTACGAGCAGTACGTC.